This passage covers 25 T cell receptor beta chains from one sample sequenced in a study of blood T cell repertoires in COVID-19. TCRdb's table, derived via immunoSEQ multiplex PCR, lists solely in-frame clones and lacks some. The data hold approximately 340,000 clones, with roughly 90% observed a single time. Sequenced: PBMCs or T cells enriched from blood (not recorded which). These receptors all come from a woman aged 40 to 50 who had been exposed to COVID-19.

This rearrangement joins TRBV5-6 to TRBJ1-4; 8 positions agree with TRBD1. CDR3 length: 15 amino acids. The V gene end was trimmed by 4 bases and the J gene end by 7 bases; junction bases not matched to a gene: 9. Per germline, CDR1 SGHDT and CDR2 YYEEEE. CDR3 nucleotide sequence: TGTGCCAGCAGCGCAAGGGGACAGGTAGTTGAAAAACTGTTTTTT. As protein: CASSARGQVVEKLFF.

As to this clone: The same CDR3 also results from other DNA sequences found in this sample. The rearrangement joins TRBV30 to TRBJ2-2, with TRBD2 matching 9 bases. Germline CDR1 and CDR2: GTSNPN and SVGIG (reference sequence). The trim removed 2 bases at V and 5 bases at J, leaving 3 bases unmatched. This CDR3 is 14 amino acids long. This CDR3 is CAWSWAGGTGELFF. In nucleotides, the CDR3 is TGTGCCTGGAGTTGGGCGGGAGGGACCGGGGAGCTGTTTTTT. Filled out from reference TRBV30 and TRBJ2-2, the complete variable domain reads SQTIHQWPATLVQPVGSPLSLECTVEGTSNPNLYWYRQAAGRGLQLLFYSVGIGQISSEVPQNLSASRPQDRQFILSSKKLLLSDSGFYLCAWSWAGGTGELFFGEGSRLTVL.

The V call is TRBV27, the J call TRBJ2-7, with TRBD1 identical over 9 bases. The CDR3 is 16 amino acids. V dropped 5 bases and J dropped 2; count of bases not matched to a gene: 10. Germline assignment: CDR1 MNHEY and CDR2 SMNVEV (reference sequence). The CDR3 DNA is TGTGCCAGCAGTCCGGGGACAGGGTCTTATCCCTACGAGCAGTACTTC. It is translated as CASSPGTGSYPYEQYF.

The rearrangement joins TRBV6-6 to TRBJ1-1; no reliable D call. Trimming pared 6 bases from V and 5 bases from J, leaving 19 bases between. CDR3 size: 15 residues. Germline V gene sequence: CDR1 MNHNY, CDR2 SVGAGI (reference sequence). CDR3 nucleotide sequence: TGTGCCAGCAGGCTAAAAGGTCCGGGAGAGACTGAAGCTTTCTTT. This codes for CASRLKGPGETEAFF.

The rearrangement uses TRBV5-1 and TRBJ2-5; 9 bases are a match to TRBD2. This CDR3 has 14 residues. The ends lost 5 bases at V and 4 bases at J; junction bases unmatched: 6. From germline, CDR1 is SGHRS and CDR2 YFSETQ. CDR3 in DNA: TGCGCCAGCAGTTCCGGGCGGGGGGGAGAGACCCAGTACTTC. It specifies CASSSGRGGETQYF. The full variable domain, rest sourced from reference TRBV5-1 and TRBJ2-5, is KAGVTQTPRYLIKTRGQQVTLSCSPISGHRSVSWYQQTPGQGLQFLFEYFSETQRNKGNFPGRFSGRQFSNSRSEMNVSTLELGDSALYLCASSSGRGGETQYFGPGTRLLVL.

This clone has a single count. The V and J genes are TRBV9 and TRBJ2-3, with TRBD2 matching 10 bases. The V gene end was trimmed by 2 bases and the J gene end by 4 bases; junction bases not matched to a gene: 4. Germline V CDR1 and CDR2: SGDLS, YYNGEE. CDR3 size: 15 residues. The CDR3 DNA reads as TGTGCCAGCAGCGTTGTAGCGGGGGGCTCAGATACGCAGTATTTT. As protein: CASSVVAGGSDTQYF.

The chain employs TRBV19 and TRBJ2-7; TRBD2 aligns across 12 bases. From germline, CDR1 is LNHDA and CDR2 SQIVND (reference sequence). The CDR3 is 16 amino acids. After removal of 4 bases from V and 1 base from J, the junction contained 5 bases not matched to a gene. The CDR3, as DNA: TGTGCCAGTAGTACCTTGACTAGCGGGAGTTCCTACGAGCAGTACTTC. This translates into CASSTLTSGSSYEQYF.

The rearrangement uses TRBV12-5 and TRBJ1-6; tentatively, D is TRBD1 (5 bases). Germline V gene data show CDR1 as LGHNT and CDR2 as FRNRAP. V gave up 2 bases and J gave up 9 bases, with 5 bases separating them. The CDR3 runs to 12 residues. CDR3 sequence reads: CASGLQGSPLHF. The CDR3 DNA sequence: TGTGCTAGTGGTTTGCAGGGTTCACCCCTCCACTTT.

The V call is TRBV6-5, the J call TRBJ2-7, with 10 nucleotides matching TRBD1. The CDR3 totals 16 residues. Trimming removed 2 bases from V and 4 bases from J; junction bases left unmatched: 8. Germline V gives CDR1 MNHEY, CDR2 SVGAGI. CDR3 sequence (DNA): TGTGCCAGCAGTTACGGGGACAGGGGATCAGGGTACGAGCAGTACTTC. Its translation is CASSYGDRGSGYEQYF.

The chain links TRBV7-2 to TRBJ1-2, with 7 bases fitting TRBD1. V lost 1 base and J lost 2; bases outside the gene matches: 7. Germline loops: CDR1 SGHTA, CDR2 FQGNSA. This CDR3 has 16 residues. The CDR3 sequence: CASSLVGTATNYGYTF. The CDR3 region has the DNA TGTGCCAGCAGCTTAGTCGGGACAGCTACCAACTATGGCTACACCTTC.

The chain uses TRBV7-2 and TRBJ1-1; 7 nucleotides align to TRBD1. This CDR3 spans 13 amino acids. CDR1 is SGHTA and CDR2 is FQGNSA in the germline V gene. The J segment lost 4 bases and the V segment lost 4 bases, leaving 3 bases of the junction unmatched. This CDR3 reads CASSSRQGTEAFF. CDR3 coding DNA: TGTGCCAGCAGCTCCCGACAGGGCACTGAAGCTTTCTTT. Full variable domain (missing parts from reference TRBV7-2 and TRBJ1-1): GAGVSQSPSNKVTEKGKDVELRCDPISGHTALYWYRQSLGQGLEFLIYFQGNSAPDKSGLPSDRFSAERTGGSVSTLTIQRTQQEDSAVYLCASSSRQGTEAFFGQGTRLTVV.

This chain links TRBV18 with TRBJ1-2, with D unclear. Germline loops: CDR1 KGHSH, CDR2 LQKENI. The germline V and J ends were trimmed by 1 base and 2 bases, with 11 bases remaining between them. The CDR3 runs to 15 residues. For the CDR3, the DNA is TGTGCCAGCTCACCACGAGAGCGACGAAACTATGGCTACACCTTC. Translated: CASSPRERRNYGYTF.

The genes are TRBV4-1 and TRBJ2-1, with a tentative D call TRBD2 (6 bases). The germline CDR1 and CDR2 sequences are MGHRA and YSYEKL. The CDR3 is 16 amino acids. V was clipped by 1 base and J by 0 bases, with 10 bases between them. CDR3 in DNA: TGCGCCAGCAGCCAAGCTTCGACTAGCTCCTACAATGAGCAGTTCTTC. It is translated as CASSQASTSSYNEQFF.

This clone was picked up one time. The chain combines TRBV5-5 with TRBJ1-5, with no clear D. Trimming took 0 bases from V and 0 from J, leaving 13 bases between them. This CDR3 has 17 amino acids. Looked up from germline, CDR1 is SGHKS and CDR2 is YYEKEE (reference sequence). The CDR3 coding sequence is TGTGCCAGCAGCTTGGAAGCCCGTGGAGGTAGCAATCAGCCCCAGCATTTT. It codes for CASSLEARGGSNQPQHF.

V usage is TRBV25-1 and J usage is TRBJ2-2; 7 bases agree with TRBD1. CDR3 length: 14 residues. Germline loops: CDR1 MGHDK, CDR2 SYGVNS. V shed 7 bases, J shed 4 bases, and the junction held 6 bases outside the gene matches. The CDR3 loop is CASKGTGATGELFF. Here the CDR3 DNA reads TGTGCCAGCAAGGGCACAGGGGCCACCGGGGAGCTGTTTTTT.

A few counts support this clone. In nucleotides, the CDR3 is TGTGCCAGCAGTTCCGACTCAGCTAACTATGGCTACACCTTC. It encodes CASSSDSANYGYTF. The rearrangement joins TRBV2 to TRBJ1-2; unclear D gene. Between the trimmed V and J ends, which lost 5 bases and 0 bases, there was a span of 10 bases. The germline V gene has CDR1 SNHLY and CDR2 FYNNEI. The CDR3 has 14 amino acids.

This chain connects TRBV3-1 (or the pseudogene TRBV3-2) to TRBJ1-1; D gene ambiguous. Germline V gene data show CDR1 as LGHDT and CDR2 as YNNKEL (reference sequence). The CDR3 extends over 13 amino acids. The V end lost 4 bases, the J end lost 2 bases, and 8 bases lay between the germline ends. The CDR3 loop is CASSRLSNTEAFF. DNA for the CDR3: TGTGCCAGCAGCCGTCTGAGTAACACTGAAGCTTTCTTT.

The rearrangement uses TRBV15 and TRBJ2-2; 7 bases map to TRBD1. CDR1 is LNHNV, CDR2 YYDKDF, per germline (reference sequence). This CDR3 has 18 amino acids. V trimming: 0 bases; J trimming: 2 bases; junction bases outside the gene matches: 9. CDR3 sequence reads: CATSRDNLQGRNTGELFF. Written as DNA, the CDR3 is TGTGCCACCAGCAGAGACAACTTACAGGGGCGAAACACCGGGGAGCTGTTTTTT.

This chain connects TRBV2 to TRBJ1-2; tentative D call: TRBD1 (6 bases). The CDR3 totals 15 residues. Germline V gene sequence: CDR1 SNHLY, CDR2 FYNNEI. V lost 6 bases to trimming and J lost 6 bases, with 20 bases between them. The CDR3 spells CASSTQQGTLDGYTF. In DNA, the CDR3 is TGTGCCAGCAGCACCCAACAGGGAACCCTGGATGGCTACACCTTC.

V gene TRBV6-2 or TRBV6-3 combines with J gene TRBJ2-5; no definite D call. The V end lost 6 bases, the J end lost 1 base, and 15 bases lay between the germline ends. CDR1 and CDR2 (germline): MNHEY, SVGEGT. The CDR3 runs to 15 residues. DNA of the CDR3: TGTGCCAGCAGCCCTTGGGCGTCCTCCCAAGAGACCCAGTACTTC. This sequence encodes CASSPWASSQETQYF.

DNA for the CDR3: TGTGCCAGCAATCCAACTCCCGGGACTAGCGGAACTGCCACCGGGGAGCTGTTTTTT. The encoded protein is CASNPTPGTSGTATGELFF. This chain uses TRBV2 with TRBJ2-2; 11 bases match TRBD2. CDR1 SNHLY and CDR2 FYNNEI come from the germline V gene. J lost 4 bases, V lost 7 bases, and 17 bases had no gene match. This CDR3 spans 19 amino acids.

The rearrangement links TRBV29-1 to TRBJ1-5; D not resolved. Trimming removed 6 bases from V and 6 bases from J, with 15 bases in between. This CDR3 is 13 amino acids long. Germline V gives CDR1 SQVTM, CDR2 ANQGSEA. The CDR3 nucleotides are TGCAGCGTCCACACGGGTGATAGTCAGCCCCAGCATTTT. Residues: CSVHTGDSQPQHF.

This chain uses TRBV9 with TRBJ1-3, with no clear D. Germline V CDR1 and CDR2: SGDLS, YYNGEE. Trimming stripped 0 bases from V and 0 bases from J, with 10 bases between. The CDR3 runs to 16 residues. The CDR3 bases are TGTGCCAGCAGCGTAGTAGCCGTGAGCTCTGGAAACACCATATATTTT. Its translation is CASSVVAVSSGNTIYF.

The chain recombines TRBV6-5 with TRBJ1-1; weak D call: TRBD1 (5 bases). The V end was cut by 0 bases, the J end by 7 bases, with 9 bases between. Germline-derived CDR1 and CDR2 are MNHEY and SVGAGI. This CDR3 is built from 13 residues. CDR3 nucleotides: TGTGCCAGCAGTTACTCAGGGGCAAATGAAGCTTTCTTT. This gives the protein CASSYSGANEAFF.

The genes are TRBV7-9 and TRBJ1-4; 8 bases map to TRBD1. Germline-derived CDR1 and CDR2 are SEHNR and FQNEAQ (reference sequence). V was pared by 5 bases and J by 10 bases, with 3 bases of the junction left unmatched. The CDR3 runs to 12 residues. The CDR3 region has the DNA TGTGCCAGCAGCCCCGACAGGGGAAAACTGTTTTTT. This encodes CASSPDRGKLFF.